Detailed here is one T cell receptor beta chain. As yet, its antigen is unknown. These donors counted as nominally healthy when sampled, but unrecorded immune exposures were likely. This sample is part of a study of cytomegalovirus exposure and HLA in healthy donors. Notes on the study in general: In a later analysis, at a false discovery rate of 0.05, over 15,000 TCR beta sequences were associated with HLA alleles. Earlier results showed most TCR beta V segments being productive about 90% or about 30% of the time.

The study ran its PCR with 60 Vbeta and 13 Jbeta primers. Generated by immunoSEQ multiplex PCR, the TCRdb table keeps only in-frame clones and is missing some. The top ten hold roughly 9.7% of the sample, which has over 120,000 clones, about 80% seen once. Germline V lookup: CDR1 SGHVS, CDR2 FQNEAQ. The V end lost 5 bases, the J end lost 4 bases, and 11 bases lay between the germline ends. The CDR3 length is 14 residues. The sequence was obtained from a woman between 55 and 75 years old in good health and CMV-seropositive. Sequences were obtained from PBMCs. The rearrangement uses TRBV7-8 and TRBJ2-2; D ambiguous. CDR3 in DNA: TGTGCCAGCAGCCCGAGGAGCAGCACCGGGGAGCTGTTTTTT. It yields the protein CASSPRSSTGELFF.